A single sample gave rise to the 24 T cell receptor beta chains below, sequenced in a study of cytomegalovirus exposure and HLA in healthy donors. The PCR had 60 Vbeta and 13 Jbeta primers. Clones were sequenced by immunoSEQ multiplex PCR, and TCRdb holds only the in-frame ones, with some missing. Among some 110,000 clones, about 70% were seen once, and the ten largest hold around 5%. The specimen sequenced was PBMCs. These receptors came from a man aged 30-40 years in good health and CMV-seropositive.

The rearrangement uses TRBV6-6 and TRBJ1-1; unclear D gene. CDR1 MNHNY and CDR2 SVGAGI come from the germline V gene (reference sequence). V lost 10 bases and J 14 bases, leaving 11 bases between the germline ends. The CDR3 is made up of 8 amino acids. CDR3 sequence reads: CATGGLFF. CDR3 in DNA: TGTGCCACTGGAGGCCTCTTCTTT.

CDR3 sequence: CASMEQGGGQPQHF. The CDR3 DNA is TGTGCCAGCATGGAACAGGGCGGTGGTCAGCCCCAGCATTTT. V and J are TRBV28 and TRBJ1-5; maybe TRBD1 (6 bases). Germline V gene sequence: CDR1 MDHEN, CDR2 SYDVKM. V lost 7 bases and J 6 bases, leaving 16 bases between the germline ends. The CDR3 is 14 residues long. Supplemented by reference TRBV28 and TRBJ1-5, the full variable domain reads DVKVTQSSRYLVKRTGEKVFLECVQDMDHENMFWYRQDPGLGLRLIYFSYDVKMKEKGDIPEGYSVSREKKERFSLILESASTNQTSMYLCASMEQGGGQPQHFGDGTRLSIL.

The V and J genes are TRBV7-2 and TRBJ2-5; D uncertain. The CDR3 is 13 amino acids. The V gene lost 1 base and the J gene lost 4 bases, with 7 bases spanning the gap. CDR1 and CDR2 from the germline V gene are SGHTA and FQGNSA. CDR3 sequence reads: CASSLELRETQYF. The DNA for the CDR3 is TGTGCCAGCAGCTTAGAACTGAGAGAGACCCAGTACTTC. Based on the CDR3 plus reference TRBV7-2 and TRBJ2-5, the full variable domain is GAGVSQSPSNKVTEKGKDVELRCDPISGHTALYWYRQSLGQGLEFLIYFQGNSAPDKSGLPSDRFSAERTGGSVSTLTIQRTQQEDSAVYLCASSLELRETQYFGPGTRLLVL.

A few counts support this clone. The chain joins TRBV19 to TRBJ1-6; 9 bases are a match to TRBD1. Unmatched junction bases numbered 8, after V lost 7 bases and J lost 7 bases. The CDR3 is 15 residues long. Germline lookup yields CDR1 LNHDA and CDR2 SQIVND (reference sequence). The CDR3 is CASNTGTGHNSPLHF. The CDR3, as DNA: TGTGCCAGTAATACGGGGACAGGGCACAATTCACCCCTCCACTTT.

The J gene is TRBJ2-7, the V gene TRBV7-9; D possibly corresponds to TRBD2 (5 bases). Germline V gene data show CDR1 as SEHNR and CDR2 as FQNEAQ (reference sequence). Trimming shortened V by 2 bases and J by 5 bases, and 19 bases separated the two germline ends. CDR3 length: 16 amino acids. In nucleotides, the CDR3 is TGTGCCAGCAGCTTATCCGGGGTCCAACCTCCTGACGAGCAGTACTTC. Translation: CASSLSGVQPPDEQYF.

The V gene is TRBV27, the J gene TRBJ1-5; 8 bases are a match to TRBD1. With V trimmed by 3 bases and J by 6 bases, 7 bases remained unmatched. Germline V gives CDR1 MNHEY, CDR2 SMNVEV (reference sequence). The CDR3 has 15 residues. The CDR3 sequence: CASSLLQGVGQPQHF. As DNA, the CDR3 is TGTGCCAGCAGTTTGTTACAGGGGGTGGGTCAGCCCCAGCATTTT.

This rearrangement joins TRBV5-4 to TRBJ1-2, with 7 bases matching TRBD1. The CDR3 has 14 amino acids. The germline V gene encodes CDR1 SGHNT and CDR2 YYREEE (reference sequence). J gave up 6 bases and V 0 bases, and 5 bases lay outside the gene matches. The CDR3 is CASSLGQGDNGYTF. The CDR3 region has the DNA TGTGCCAGCAGCTTGGGCCAGGGGGACAATGGCTACACCTTC.

Worth noting for this clone: This specimen includes other DNA sequences encoding the same CDR3. This chain links TRBV28 with TRBJ1-2; TRBD1 agrees at 10 bases. The CDR3 runs to 13 residues. J was trimmed by 6 bases and V by 2 bases; bases with no gene match: 0. The germline CDR1 and CDR2 sequences are MDHEN and SYDVKM. The CDR3 DNA reads TGTGCCAGCAGTTTAGGGACAGGGGATGGCTACACCTTC. It encodes CASSLGTGDGYTF.

This rearrangement joins TRBV27 to TRBJ2-1; weak D call: TRBD2 (7 bases). V lost 4 bases and J lost 0, with 13 bases in between. Germline values: CDR1 MNHEY, CDR2 SMNVEV (reference sequence). This CDR3 has 16 residues. CDR3 in DNA: TGTGCCAGCAGTTGGACGGGGGGCGGCTCCTACAATGAGCAGTTCTTC. Its protein product is CASSWTGGGSYNEQFF.

The V call is TRBV11-2, the J call TRBJ2-3; 7 nucleotides align to TRBD1. V dropped 5 bases and J dropped 4; count of bases not matched to a gene: 9. Germline lookup yields CDR1 SGHAT and CDR2 FQNNGV. The CDR3 totals 15 residues. CDR3 amino acids: CASSQTGWGADTQYF. As DNA, the CDR3 is TGTGCCAGCAGCCAGACAGGGTGGGGAGCAGATACGCAGTATTTT.

The chain is built from TRBV16 and TRBJ2-2, with D unclear. Trimming pared 0 bases from V and 8 bases from J, leaving 7 bases between. The CDR3 consists of 13 residues. Germline V lookup: CDR1 KGHSY, CDR2 FQNENV. The CDR3 DNA sequence: TGTGCCAGCAGCCAATCCTGGCCGGGGGAGCTGTTTTTT. Encoded protein: CASSQSWPGELFF.

This clone turned up a few times. The J gene is TRBJ1-4, the V gene TRBV6-5; D call uncertain. V lost 5 bases and J lost 2, with 9 bases in between. The germline V gene encodes CDR1 MNHEY and CDR2 SVGAGI. This CDR3 is 14 amino acids long. The CDR3 DNA follows: TGTGCCAGCAGTGTAGGCGGGACTAATGAAAAACTGTTTTTT. Its protein is CASSVGGTNEKLFF.

V gene TRBV5-1 combines with J gene TRBJ2-5; TRBD2 matches 10 bases. Germline V gene sequence: CDR1 SGHRS, CDR2 YFSETQ. Losses at the gene ends were 3 bases for V and 5 bases for J; bases not matched to a gene: 10. This CDR3 has 16 amino acids. CDR3 sequence reads: CASSSESGGARETQYF. For the CDR3, the DNA is TGCGCCAGCAGCTCCGAAAGCGGGGGGGCCAGGGAGACCCAGTACTTC.

V gene TRBV5-6 combines with J gene TRBJ1-2; the match to TRBD1 covers 7 bases. V shed 2 bases and J 8 bases; nucleotides not matched to a gene: 6. The length of the CDR3 is 13 residues. CDR1 and CDR2 from the germline V gene are SGHDT and YYEEEE. CDR3 sequence: CASSFSAGGGYTF. For the CDR3, the DNA is TGTGCCAGCAGCTTTTCGGCAGGGGGAGGCTACACCTTC.

The rearrangement links TRBV4-2 to TRBJ2-1; 8 nucleotides agree with TRBD2. Trimming removed 3 bases from V and 8 bases from J; junction bases left unmatched: 6. Germline assignment: CDR1 LGHNA and CDR2 YNFKEQ. CDR3 size: 14 residues. The DNA of the CDR3 is TGTGCCAGCAGCCAGGCGGGGGGCGGGGATGAGCAGTTCTTC. Translated, it gives CASSQAGGGDEQFF.

The rearrangement joins TRBV29-1 to TRBJ1-6; D is ambiguous. This CDR3 is 15 amino acids long. Trimming took off 4 bases at V and 0 bases at J, with 10 bases between the two ends. Germline V gene sequence: CDR1 SQVTM, CDR2 ANQGSEA. CDR3 DNA sequence: TGCAGCGTTGCGACGGGGAGCTCCTATAATTCACCCCTCCACTTT. This sequence encodes CSVATGSSYNSPLHF.

This chain uses TRBV9 with TRBJ2-1, with TRBD2 matching 14 bases. With 4 bases clipped from V and 8 bases from J, the junction kept 11 bases outside the gene matches. This CDR3 spans 17 amino acids. Germline lookup yields CDR1 SGDLS and CDR2 YYNGEE. The CDR3 DNA is TGTGCCAGCAGCCCAAAACCGGGACTAGCGGGGGACGATGAGCAGTTCTTC. Protein product: CASSPKPGLAGDDEQFF.

This chain connects TRBV19 to TRBJ1-2; no reliable D call. Germline V gives CDR1 LNHDA, CDR2 SQIVND (reference sequence). V lost 0 bases to trimming and J lost 1 base, with 6 bases between them. The CDR3 spans 14 residues. The CDR3 sequence is CASSIDYGNYGYTF. For the CDR3, the DNA is TGTGCCAGTAGTATAGATTACGGTAACTATGGCTACACCTTC. The full variable domain, rest sourced from reference TRBV19 and TRBJ1-2, is DGGITQSPKYLFRKEGQNVTLSCEQNLNHDAMYWYRQDPGQGLRLIYYSQIVNDFQKGDIAEGYSVSREKKESFPLTVTSAQKNPTAFYLCASSIDYGNYGYTFGSGTRLTVV.

The chain links TRBV13 to TRBJ1-5; D unclear. Between the trimmed V and J ends, which lost 0 bases and 0 bases, there was a span of 9 bases. The CDR3 has 16 amino acids. Germline loops: CDR1 PRHDT, CDR2 FYEKMQ (reference sequence). CDR3 region: CASSLGGRVSNQPQHF. The CDR3 DNA follows: TGTGCCAGCAGCTTAGGCGGGAGGGTTAGCAATCAGCCCCAGCATTTT.

The V gene is TRBV15, the J gene TRBJ2-5; D gene ambiguous. The CDR3 is 13 residues long. Trimming removed 0 bases from V and 2 bases from J, with 4 bases in between. Germline assignment: CDR1 LNHNV and CDR2 YYDKDF (reference sequence). For the CDR3, the DNA is TGTGCCACCAGCAGAGACCCTCAAGAGACCCAGTACTTC. Its translation: CATSRDPQETQYF.

This chain uses TRBV5-1 with TRBJ2-1; 11 bases are a match to TRBD1. V shed 4 bases and J 4 bases; nucleotides not matched to a gene: 7. The CDR3 length is 16 residues. The germline gives CDR1 SGHRS, CDR2 YFSETQ. CDR3 region: CASSPGTGGAYNEQFF. The CDR3 bases are TGCGCCAGCAGCCCCGGGACAGGGGGGGCTTACAATGAGCAGTTCTTC.

The CDR3 sequence: CASSLEPSTNEKLFF. CDR3 DNA sequence: TGCGCCAGCAGCTTGGAGCCCTCAACTAATGAAAAACTGTTTTTT. The chain recombines TRBV5-1 with TRBJ1-4, with D unclear. Looked up from germline, CDR1 is SGHRS and CDR2 is YFSETQ. Trimming removed 0 bases from V and 0 bases from J, with 6 bases in between. The CDR3 covers 15 residues. Together with reference TRBV5-1 and TRBJ1-4, the CDR3 gives the full variable domain: KAGVTQTPRYLIKTRGQQVTLSCSPISGHRSVSWYQQTPGQGLQFLFEYFSETQRNKGNFPGRFSGRQFSNSRSEMNVSTLELGDSALYLCASSLEPSTNEKLFFGSGTQLSVL.

The rearrangement joins TRBV10-1 to TRBJ2-1; no firm D call. This CDR3 contains 14 residues. CDR1 WNHNN and CDR2 SYGVQD come from the germline V gene (reference sequence). The ends were cut back, 9 bases at V and 0 bases at J, with 12 bases in the middle. DNA for the CDR3: TGCGCCAGTTCCCCGGTGAGCTCCTACAATGAGCAGTTCTTC. Its translation is CASSPVSSYNEQFF.

The chain uses TRBV5-6 and TRBJ2-3; 7 bases map to TRBD1. V shed 2 bases, J shed 6 bases, and the junction held 12 bases outside the gene matches. This CDR3 has 16 amino acids. Germline CDR1 is SGHDT and CDR2 is YYEEEE. This chain's CDR3 is CASSFATGDSMDTQYF. The CDR3 DNA is TGTGCCAGCAGCTTCGCCACAGGGGATAGTATGGATACGCAGTATTTT.